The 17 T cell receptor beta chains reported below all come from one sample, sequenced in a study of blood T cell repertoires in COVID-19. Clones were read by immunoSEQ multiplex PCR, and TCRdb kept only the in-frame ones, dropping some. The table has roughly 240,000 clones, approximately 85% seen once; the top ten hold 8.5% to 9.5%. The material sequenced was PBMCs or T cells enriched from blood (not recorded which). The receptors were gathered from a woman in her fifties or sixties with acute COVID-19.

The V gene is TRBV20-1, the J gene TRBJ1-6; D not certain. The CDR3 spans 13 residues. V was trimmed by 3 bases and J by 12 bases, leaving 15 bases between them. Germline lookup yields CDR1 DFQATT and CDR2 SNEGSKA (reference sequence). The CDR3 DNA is TGCAGTGCTAGTGTTAAGGAGGACTTACCCCTCCACTTT. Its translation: CSASVKEDLPLHF.

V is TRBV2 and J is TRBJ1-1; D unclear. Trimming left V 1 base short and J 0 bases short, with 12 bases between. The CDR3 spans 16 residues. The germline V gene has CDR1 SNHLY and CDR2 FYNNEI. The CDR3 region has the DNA TGTGCCAGCAGTGAAGAAAAGGAGGTCCTGAACACTGAAGCTTTCTTT. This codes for CASSEEKEVLNTEAFF.

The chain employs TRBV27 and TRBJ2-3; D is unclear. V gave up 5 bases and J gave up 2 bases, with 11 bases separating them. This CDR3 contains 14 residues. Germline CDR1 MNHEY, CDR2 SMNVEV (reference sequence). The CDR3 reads CASSPSLLTDTQYF. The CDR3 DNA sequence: TGTGCCAGCAGTCCCTCCCTTCTCACAGATACGCAGTATTTT.

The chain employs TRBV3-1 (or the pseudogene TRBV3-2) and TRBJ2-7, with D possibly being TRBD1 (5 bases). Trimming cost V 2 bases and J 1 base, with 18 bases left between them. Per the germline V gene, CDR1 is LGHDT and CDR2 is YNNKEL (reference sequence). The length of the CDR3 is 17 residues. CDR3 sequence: CASSQSPSGPDSYEQYF. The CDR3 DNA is TGTGCCAGCAGCCAAAGCCCGTCAGGGCCGGATTCCTACGAGCAGTACTTC.

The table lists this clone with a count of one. DNA of the CDR3: TGTGCCAGCAGTTTGCTCCGGGACAGGGGTAACGAGCAGTACTTC. It encodes CASSLLRDRGNEQYF. The chain links TRBV6-2 or TRBV6-3 to TRBJ2-7, with 10 nucleotides matching TRBD1. The ends lost 4 bases at V and 5 bases at J; junction bases unmatched: 8. CDR1 and CDR2 from the germline V gene are MNHEY and SVGEGT. This CDR3 comprises 15 residues.

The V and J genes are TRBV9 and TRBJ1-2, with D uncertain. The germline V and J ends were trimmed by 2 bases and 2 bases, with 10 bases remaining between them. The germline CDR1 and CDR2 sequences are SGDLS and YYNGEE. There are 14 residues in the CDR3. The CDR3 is CASSVTPRNYGYTF. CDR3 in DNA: TGTGCCAGCAGCGTCACTCCGAGGAACTATGGCTACACCTTC.

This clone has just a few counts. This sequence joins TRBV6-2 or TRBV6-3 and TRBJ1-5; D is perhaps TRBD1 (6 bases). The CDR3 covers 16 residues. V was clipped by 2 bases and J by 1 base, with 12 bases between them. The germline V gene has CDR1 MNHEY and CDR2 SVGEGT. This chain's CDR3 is CASSYPAGESNQPQHF. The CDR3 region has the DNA TGTGCCAGCAGTTACCCTGCAGGGGAAAGCAATCAGCCCCAGCATTTT.

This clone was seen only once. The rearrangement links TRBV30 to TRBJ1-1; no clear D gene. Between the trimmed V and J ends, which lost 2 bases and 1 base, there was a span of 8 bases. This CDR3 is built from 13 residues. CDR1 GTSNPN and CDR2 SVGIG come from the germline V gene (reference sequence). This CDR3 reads CAWSTRENTEAFF. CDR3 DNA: TGTGCCTGGAGTACGAGGGAGAACACTGAAGCTTTCTTT.

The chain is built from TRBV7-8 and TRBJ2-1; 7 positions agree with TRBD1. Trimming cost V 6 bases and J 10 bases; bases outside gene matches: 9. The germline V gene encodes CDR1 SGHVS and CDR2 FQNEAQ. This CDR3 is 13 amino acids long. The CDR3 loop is CASSRGQVKEQFF. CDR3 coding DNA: TGTGCCAGCAGTAGAGGACAGGTAAAAGAGCAGTTCTTC.

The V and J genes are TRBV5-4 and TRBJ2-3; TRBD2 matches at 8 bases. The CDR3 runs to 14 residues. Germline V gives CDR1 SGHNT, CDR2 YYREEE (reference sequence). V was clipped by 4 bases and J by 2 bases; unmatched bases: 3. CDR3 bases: TGTGCCAGCAGCGTCGGGGGGGCCACAGATACGCAGTATTTT. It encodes CASSVGGATDTQYF.

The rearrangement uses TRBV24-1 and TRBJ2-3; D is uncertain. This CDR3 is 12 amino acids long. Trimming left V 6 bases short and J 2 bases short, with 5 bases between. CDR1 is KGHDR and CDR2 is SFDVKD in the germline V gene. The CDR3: CATSQDTDTQYF. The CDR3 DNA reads TGTGCCACCAGTCAGGACACAGATACGCAGTATTTT.

DNA of the CDR3: TGTGCCAGCAGTGGTCTAGCGGGGGCCTACGAGCAGTACTTC. It specifies CASSGLAGAYEQYF. V is TRBV2 and J is TRBJ2-7; 10 nucleotides agree with TRBD2. J lost 2 bases, V lost 4 bases, and 2 bases had no gene match. CDR1 SNHLY and CDR2 FYNNEI come from the germline V gene. The CDR3 loop spans 14 amino acids.

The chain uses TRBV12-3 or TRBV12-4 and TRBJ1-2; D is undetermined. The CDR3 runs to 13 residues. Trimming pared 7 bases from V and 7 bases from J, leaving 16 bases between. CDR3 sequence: CASTETYRGGYTF. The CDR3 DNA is TGTGCCAGCACCGAGACATATCGGGGTGGCTACACCTTC.

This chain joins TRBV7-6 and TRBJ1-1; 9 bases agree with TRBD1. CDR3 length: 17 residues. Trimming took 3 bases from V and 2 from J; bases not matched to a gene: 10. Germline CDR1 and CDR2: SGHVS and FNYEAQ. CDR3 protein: CASSLGQGPSTNTEAFF. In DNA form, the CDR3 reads TGTGCCAGCAGCTTGGGACAGGGACCCTCCACCAACACTGAAGCTTTCTTT.

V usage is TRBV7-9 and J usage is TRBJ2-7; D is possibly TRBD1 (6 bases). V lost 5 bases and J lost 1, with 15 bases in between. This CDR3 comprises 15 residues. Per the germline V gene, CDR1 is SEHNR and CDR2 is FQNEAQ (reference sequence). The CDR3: CASSLQGTKSYEQYF. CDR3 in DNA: TGTGCCAGCAGCCTGCAGGGGACCAAGTCCTACGAGCAGTACTTC.

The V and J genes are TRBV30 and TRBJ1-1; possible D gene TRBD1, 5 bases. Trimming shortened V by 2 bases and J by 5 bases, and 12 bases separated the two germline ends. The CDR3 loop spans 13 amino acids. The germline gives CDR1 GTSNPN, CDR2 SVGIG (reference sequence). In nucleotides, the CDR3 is TGTGCCTGGAGTAAATCTCGGGGGACTGAAGCTTTCTTT. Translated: CAWSKSRGTEAFF.

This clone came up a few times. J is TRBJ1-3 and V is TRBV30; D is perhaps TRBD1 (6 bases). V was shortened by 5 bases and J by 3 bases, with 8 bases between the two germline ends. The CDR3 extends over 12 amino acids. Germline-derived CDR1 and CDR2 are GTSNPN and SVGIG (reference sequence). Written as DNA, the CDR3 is TGTGCCTGGGGCAGGGGTGGAAACACCATATATTTT. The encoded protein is CAWGRGGNTIYF.